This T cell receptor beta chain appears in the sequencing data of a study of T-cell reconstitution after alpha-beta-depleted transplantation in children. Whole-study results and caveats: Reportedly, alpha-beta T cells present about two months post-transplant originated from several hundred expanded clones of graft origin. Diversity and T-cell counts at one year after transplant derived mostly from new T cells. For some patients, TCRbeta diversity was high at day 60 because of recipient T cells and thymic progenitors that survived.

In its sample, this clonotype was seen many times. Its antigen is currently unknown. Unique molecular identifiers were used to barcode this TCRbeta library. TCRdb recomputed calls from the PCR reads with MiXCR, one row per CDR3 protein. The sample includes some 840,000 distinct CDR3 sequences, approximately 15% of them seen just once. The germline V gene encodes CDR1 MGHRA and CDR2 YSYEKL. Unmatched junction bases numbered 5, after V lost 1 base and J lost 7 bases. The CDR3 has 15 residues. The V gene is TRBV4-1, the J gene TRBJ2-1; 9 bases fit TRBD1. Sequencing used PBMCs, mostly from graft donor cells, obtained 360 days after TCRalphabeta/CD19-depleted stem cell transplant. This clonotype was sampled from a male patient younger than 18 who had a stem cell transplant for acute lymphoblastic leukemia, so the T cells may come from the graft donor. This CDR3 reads CASSQGGDRANEQFF. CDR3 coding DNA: TGCGCCAGCAGCCAAGGGGGGGACAGGGCAAATGAGCAGTTCTTC.